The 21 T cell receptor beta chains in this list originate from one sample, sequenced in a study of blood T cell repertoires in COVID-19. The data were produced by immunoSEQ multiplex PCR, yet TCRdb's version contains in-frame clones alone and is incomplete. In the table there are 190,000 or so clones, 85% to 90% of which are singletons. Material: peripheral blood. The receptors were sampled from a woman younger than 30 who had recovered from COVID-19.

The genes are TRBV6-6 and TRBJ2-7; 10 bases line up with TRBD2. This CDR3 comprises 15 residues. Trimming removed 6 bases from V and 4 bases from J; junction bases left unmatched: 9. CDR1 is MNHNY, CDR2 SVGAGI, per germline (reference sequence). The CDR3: CASRRVAGGGYEQYV. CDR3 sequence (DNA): TGTGCCAGCAGGCGCGTAGCGGGAGGAGGGTACGAGCAGTACGTC.

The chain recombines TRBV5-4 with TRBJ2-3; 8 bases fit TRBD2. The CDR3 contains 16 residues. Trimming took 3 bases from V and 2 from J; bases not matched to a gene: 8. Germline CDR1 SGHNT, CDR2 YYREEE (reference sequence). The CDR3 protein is CASSSLSGGHTDTQYF. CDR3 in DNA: TGTGCCAGCAGCTCCCTGAGCGGGGGCCACACAGATACGCAGTATTTT.

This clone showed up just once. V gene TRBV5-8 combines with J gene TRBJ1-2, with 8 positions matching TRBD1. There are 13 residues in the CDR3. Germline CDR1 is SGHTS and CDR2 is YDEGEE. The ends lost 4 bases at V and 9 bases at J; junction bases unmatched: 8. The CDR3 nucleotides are TGTGCCAGCAGCAGGGACAGGCAAACGAGCTACACCTTC. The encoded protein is CASSRDRQTSYTF.

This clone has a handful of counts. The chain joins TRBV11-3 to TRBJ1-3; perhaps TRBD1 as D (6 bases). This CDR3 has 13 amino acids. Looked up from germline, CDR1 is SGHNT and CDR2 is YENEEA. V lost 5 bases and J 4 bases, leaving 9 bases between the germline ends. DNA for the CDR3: TGTGCCAGCAGCAGAGGACAGGGAAACACCATATATTTT. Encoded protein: CASSRGQGNTIYF.

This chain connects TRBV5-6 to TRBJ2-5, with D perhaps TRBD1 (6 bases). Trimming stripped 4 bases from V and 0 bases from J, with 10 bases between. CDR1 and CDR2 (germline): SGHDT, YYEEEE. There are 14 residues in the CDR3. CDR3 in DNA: TGTGCCAGCAGCCTCGACAGGTACCAAGAGACCCAGTACTTC. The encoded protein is CASSLDRYQETQYF.

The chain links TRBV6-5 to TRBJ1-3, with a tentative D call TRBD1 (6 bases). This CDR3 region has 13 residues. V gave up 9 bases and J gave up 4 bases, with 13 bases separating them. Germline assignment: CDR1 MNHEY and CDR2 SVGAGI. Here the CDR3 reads CASTGPGGNTIYF. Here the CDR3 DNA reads TGTGCCAGTACAGGGCCAGGAGGAAACACCATATATTTT.

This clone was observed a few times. The CDR3 spells CAGYRGPSSGANVLTF. In nucleotides, the CDR3 is TGTGCCGGCTACAGGGGTCCAAGCTCTGGGGCCAACGTCCTGACTTTC. The chain has TRBV19 and TRBJ2-6, with 7 bases aligning to TRBD1. Losses at the gene ends were 11 bases for V and 0 bases for J; bases not matched to a gene: 10. The CDR3 runs 16 residues. Germline CDR1 reads LNHDA; CDR2 reads SQIVND (reference sequence).

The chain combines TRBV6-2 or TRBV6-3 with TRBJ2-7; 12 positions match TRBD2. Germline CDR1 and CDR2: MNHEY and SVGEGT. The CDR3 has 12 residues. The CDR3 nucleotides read TGTGCCAGCAGTGCGACTAGCGGGAGCCCCCTTGTC. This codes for CASSATSGSPLV.

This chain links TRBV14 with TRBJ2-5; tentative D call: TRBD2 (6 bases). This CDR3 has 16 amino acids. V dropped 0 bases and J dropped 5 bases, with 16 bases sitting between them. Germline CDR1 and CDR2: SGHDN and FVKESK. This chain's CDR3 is CASSQERGGSRETQYF. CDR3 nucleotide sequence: TGTGCCAGCAGCCAAGAACGGGGAGGATCTCGCGAGACCCAGTACTTC. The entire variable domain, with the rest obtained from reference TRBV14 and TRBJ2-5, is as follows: EAGVTQFPSHSVIEKGQTVTLRCDPISGHDNLYWYRRVMGKEIKFLLHFVKESKQDESGMPNNRFLAERTGGTYSTLKVQPAELEDSGVYFCASSQERGGSRETQYFGPGTRLLVL.

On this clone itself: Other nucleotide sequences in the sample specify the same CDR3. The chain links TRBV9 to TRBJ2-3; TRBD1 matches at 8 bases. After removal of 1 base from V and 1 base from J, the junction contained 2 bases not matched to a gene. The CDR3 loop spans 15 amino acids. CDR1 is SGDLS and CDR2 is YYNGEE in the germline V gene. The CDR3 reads CASSVLGQGTDTQYF. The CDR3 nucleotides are TGTGCCAGCAGCGTACTGGGACAGGGCACAGATACGCAGTATTTT.

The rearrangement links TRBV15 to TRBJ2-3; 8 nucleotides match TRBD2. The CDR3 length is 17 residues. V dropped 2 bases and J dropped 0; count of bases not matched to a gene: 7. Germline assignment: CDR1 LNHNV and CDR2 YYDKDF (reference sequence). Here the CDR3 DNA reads TGTGCCACCAGCAGATTCCGGGAGGGGGACAGCACAGATACGCAGTATTTT. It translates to CATSRFREGDSTDTQYF.

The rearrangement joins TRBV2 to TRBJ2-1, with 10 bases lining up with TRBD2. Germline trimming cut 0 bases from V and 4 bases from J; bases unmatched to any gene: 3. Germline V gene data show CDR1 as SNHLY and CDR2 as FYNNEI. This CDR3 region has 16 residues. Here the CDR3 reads CASSEAPLAGYNEQFF. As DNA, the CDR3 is TGTGCCAGCAGTGAAGCGCCACTAGCGGGGTACAATGAGCAGTTCTTC. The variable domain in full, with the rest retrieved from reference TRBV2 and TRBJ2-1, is EPEVTQTPSHQVTQMGQEVILRCVPISNHLYFYWYRQILGQKVEFLVSFYNNEISEKSEIFDDQFSVERPDGSNFTLKIRSTKLEDSAMYFCASSEAPLAGYNEQFFGPGTRLTVL.

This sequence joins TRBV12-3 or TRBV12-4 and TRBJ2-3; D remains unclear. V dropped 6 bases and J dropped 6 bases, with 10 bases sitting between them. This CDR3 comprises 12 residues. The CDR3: CASRLRWDTQYF. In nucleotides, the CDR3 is TGTGCCAGCAGGCTCCGGTGGGATACGCAGTATTTT.

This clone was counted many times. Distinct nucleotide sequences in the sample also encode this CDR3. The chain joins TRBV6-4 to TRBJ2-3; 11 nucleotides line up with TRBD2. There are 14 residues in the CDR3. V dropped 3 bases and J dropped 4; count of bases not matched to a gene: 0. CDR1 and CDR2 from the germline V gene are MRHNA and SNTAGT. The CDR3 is CASSDSGGADTQYF. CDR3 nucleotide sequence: TGTGCCAGCAGTGATAGCGGGGGGGCAGATACGCAGTATTTT.

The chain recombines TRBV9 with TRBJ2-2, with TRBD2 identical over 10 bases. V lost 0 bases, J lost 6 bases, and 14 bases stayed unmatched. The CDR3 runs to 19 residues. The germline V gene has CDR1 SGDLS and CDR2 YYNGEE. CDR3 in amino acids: CASSVGGAGGPRLPGELFF. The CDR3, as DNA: TGTGCCAGCAGCGTAGGTGGAGCGGGAGGGCCCCGTTTACCCGGGGAGCTGTTTTTT.

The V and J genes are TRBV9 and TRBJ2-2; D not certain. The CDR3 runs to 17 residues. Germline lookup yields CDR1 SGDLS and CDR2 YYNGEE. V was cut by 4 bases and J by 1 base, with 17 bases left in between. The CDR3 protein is CASSPSYRRGNTGELFF. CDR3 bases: TGTGCCAGCAGCCCCTCGTATAGAAGAGGGAACACCGGGGAGCTGTTTTTT.

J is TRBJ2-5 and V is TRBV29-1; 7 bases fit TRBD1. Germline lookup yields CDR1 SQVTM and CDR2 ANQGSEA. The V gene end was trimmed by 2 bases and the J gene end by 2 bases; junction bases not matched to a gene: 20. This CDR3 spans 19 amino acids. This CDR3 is CSVELGDSRSFKQQETQYF. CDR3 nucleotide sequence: TGCAGCGTTGAACTGGGGGACAGCCGATCCTTTAAACAACAAGAGACCCAGTACTTC.

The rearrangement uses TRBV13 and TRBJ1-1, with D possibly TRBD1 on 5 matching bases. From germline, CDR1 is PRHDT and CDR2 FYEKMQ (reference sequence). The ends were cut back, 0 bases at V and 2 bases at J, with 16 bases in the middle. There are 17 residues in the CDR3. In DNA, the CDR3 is TGTGCCAGCAGCTTAGGTCCGAGGCAGGGCCCCAACACTGAAGCTTTCTTT. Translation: CASSLGPRQGPNTEAFF.

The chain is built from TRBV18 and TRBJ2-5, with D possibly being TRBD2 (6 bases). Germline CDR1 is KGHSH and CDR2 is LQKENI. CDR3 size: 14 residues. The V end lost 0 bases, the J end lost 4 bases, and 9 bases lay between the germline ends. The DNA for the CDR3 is TGTGCCAGCTCACCACCCGGGGGAGGAGAGACCCAGTACTTC. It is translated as CASSPPGGGETQYF. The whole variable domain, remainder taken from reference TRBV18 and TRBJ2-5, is NAGVMQNPRHLVRRRGQEARLRCSPMKGHSHVYWYRQLPEEGLKFMVYLQKENIIDESGMPKERFSAEFPKEGPSILRIQQVVRGDSAAYFCASSPPGGGETQYFGPGTRLLVL.

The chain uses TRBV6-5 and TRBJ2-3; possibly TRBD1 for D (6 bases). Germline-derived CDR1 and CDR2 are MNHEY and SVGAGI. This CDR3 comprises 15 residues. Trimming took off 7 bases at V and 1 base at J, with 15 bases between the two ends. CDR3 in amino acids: CASTFARGGTDTQYF. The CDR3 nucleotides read TGTGCCAGCACCTTTGCCAGGGGAGGCACAGATACGCAGTATTTT.

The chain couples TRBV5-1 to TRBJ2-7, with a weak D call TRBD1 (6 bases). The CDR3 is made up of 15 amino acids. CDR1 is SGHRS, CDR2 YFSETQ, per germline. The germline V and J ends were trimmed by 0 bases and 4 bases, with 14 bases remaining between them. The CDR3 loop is CASSLEGGALYEQYF. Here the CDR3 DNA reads TGCGCCAGCAGCTTGGAAGGGGGTGCCCTTTACGAGCAGTACTTC.